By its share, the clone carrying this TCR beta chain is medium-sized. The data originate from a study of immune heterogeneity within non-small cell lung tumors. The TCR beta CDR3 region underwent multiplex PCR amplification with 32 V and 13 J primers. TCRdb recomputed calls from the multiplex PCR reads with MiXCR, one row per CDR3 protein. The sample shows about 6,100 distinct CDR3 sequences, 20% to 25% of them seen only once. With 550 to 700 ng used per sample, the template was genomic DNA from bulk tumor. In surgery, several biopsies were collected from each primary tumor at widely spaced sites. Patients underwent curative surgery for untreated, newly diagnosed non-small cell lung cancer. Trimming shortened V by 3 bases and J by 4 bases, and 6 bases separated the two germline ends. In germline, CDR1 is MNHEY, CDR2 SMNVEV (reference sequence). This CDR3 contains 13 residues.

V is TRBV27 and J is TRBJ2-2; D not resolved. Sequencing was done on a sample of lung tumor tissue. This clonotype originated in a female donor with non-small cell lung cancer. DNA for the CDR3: TGTGCCAGCAGTTTCACACTCACCGGGGAGCTGTTTTTT. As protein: CASSFTLTGELFF.